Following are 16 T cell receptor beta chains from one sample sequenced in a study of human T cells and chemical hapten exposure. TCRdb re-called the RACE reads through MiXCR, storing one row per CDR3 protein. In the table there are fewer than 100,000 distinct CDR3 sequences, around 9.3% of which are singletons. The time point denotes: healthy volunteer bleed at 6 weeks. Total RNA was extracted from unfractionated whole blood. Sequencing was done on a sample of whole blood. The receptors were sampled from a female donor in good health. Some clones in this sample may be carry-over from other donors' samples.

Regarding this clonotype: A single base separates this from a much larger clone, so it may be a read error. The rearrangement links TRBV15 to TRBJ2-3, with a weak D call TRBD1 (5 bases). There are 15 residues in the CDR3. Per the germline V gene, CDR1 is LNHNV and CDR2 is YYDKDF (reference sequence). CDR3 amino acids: CATSREGHRADTRYF. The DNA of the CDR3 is TGTGCCACCAGCAGAGAGGGGCATCGGGCAGATACGCGGTATTTT. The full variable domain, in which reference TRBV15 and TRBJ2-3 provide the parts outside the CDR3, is DAMVIQNPRYQVTQFGKPVTLSCSQTLNHNVMYWYQQKSSQAPKLLFHYYDKDFNNEADTPDNFQSRRPNTSFCFLDIRSPGLGDTAMYLCATSREGHRADTRYFGPGTRLTVL.

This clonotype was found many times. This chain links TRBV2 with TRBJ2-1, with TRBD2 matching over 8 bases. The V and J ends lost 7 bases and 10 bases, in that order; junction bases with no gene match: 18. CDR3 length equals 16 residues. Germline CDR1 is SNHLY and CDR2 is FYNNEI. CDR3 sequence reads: CASKITSGPSRGEQFF. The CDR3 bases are TGTGCCAGCAAGATCACTAGCGGCCCATCCCGCGGGGAGCAGTTCTTC.

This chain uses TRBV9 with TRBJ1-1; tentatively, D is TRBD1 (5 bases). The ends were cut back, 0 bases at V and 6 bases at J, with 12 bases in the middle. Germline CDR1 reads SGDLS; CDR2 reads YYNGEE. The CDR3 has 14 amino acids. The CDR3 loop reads CASSVGGGVPEAFF. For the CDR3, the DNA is TGTGCCAGCAGCGTAGGGGGGGGGGTCCCTGAAGCTTTCTTT. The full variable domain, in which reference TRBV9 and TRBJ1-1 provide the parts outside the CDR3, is DSGVTQTPKHLITATGQRVTLRCSPRSGDLSVYWYQQSLDQGLQFLIQYYNGEERAKGNILERFSAQQFPDLHSELNLSSLELGDSALYFCASSVGGGVPEAFFGQGTRLTVV.

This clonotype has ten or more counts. CDR3 sequence reads: CASRTSGANIDTQYF. As DNA, the CDR3 is TGTGCCAGCCGGACTAGCGGGGCCAATATAGATACGCAGTATTTT. The rearrangement joins TRBV6-6 to TRBJ2-3; 12 bases fit TRBD2. The germline V gene encodes CDR1 MNHNY and CDR2 SVGAGI (reference sequence). The J segment lost 5 bases and the V segment lost 8 bases, leaving 8 bases of the junction unmatched. The CDR3 has 15 residues.

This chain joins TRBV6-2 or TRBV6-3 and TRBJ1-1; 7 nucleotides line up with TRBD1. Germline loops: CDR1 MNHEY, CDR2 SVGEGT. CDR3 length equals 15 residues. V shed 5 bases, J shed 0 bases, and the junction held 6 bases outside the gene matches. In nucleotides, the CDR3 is TGTGCCAGCAGTCGGGACAGCGTCATGAACACTGAAGCTTTCTTT. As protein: CASSRDSVMNTEAFF.

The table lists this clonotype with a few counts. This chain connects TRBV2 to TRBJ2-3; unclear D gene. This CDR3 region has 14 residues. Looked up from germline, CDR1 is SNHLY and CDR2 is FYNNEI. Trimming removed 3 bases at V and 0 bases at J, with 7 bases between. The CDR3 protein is CASSDMQSTDTQYF. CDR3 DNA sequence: TGTGCCAGCAGTGATATGCAGAGCACAGATACGCAGTATTTT.

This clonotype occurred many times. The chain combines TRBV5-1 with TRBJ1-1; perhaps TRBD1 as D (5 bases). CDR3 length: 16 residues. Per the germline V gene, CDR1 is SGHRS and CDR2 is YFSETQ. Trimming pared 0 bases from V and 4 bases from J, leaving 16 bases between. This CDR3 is CASSLGLTGHSTEAFF. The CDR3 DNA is TGCGCCAGCAGCTTGGGTCTCACCGGACACTCCACTGAAGCTTTCTTT. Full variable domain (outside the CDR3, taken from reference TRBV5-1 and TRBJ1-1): KAGVTQTPRYLIKTRGQQVTLSCSPISGHRSVSWYQQTPGQGLQFLFEYFSETQRNKGNFPGRFSGRQFSNSRSEMNVSTLELGDSALYLCASSLGLTGHSTEAFFGQGTRLTVV.

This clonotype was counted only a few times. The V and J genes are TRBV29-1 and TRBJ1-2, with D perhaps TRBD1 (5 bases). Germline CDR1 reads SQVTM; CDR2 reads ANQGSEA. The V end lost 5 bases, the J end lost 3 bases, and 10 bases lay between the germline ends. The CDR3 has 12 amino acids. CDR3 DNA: TGCAGCGTTTCCGGGACTGACTATGGCTACACCTTC. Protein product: CSVSGTDYGYTF.

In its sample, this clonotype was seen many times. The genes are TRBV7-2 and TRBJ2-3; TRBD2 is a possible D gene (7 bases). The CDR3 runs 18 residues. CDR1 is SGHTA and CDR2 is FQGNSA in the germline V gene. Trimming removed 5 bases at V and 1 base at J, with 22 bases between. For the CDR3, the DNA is TGTGCCAGCAGCGAACAGCGGGACACTTTCTTCCGCACAGATACGCAGTATTTT. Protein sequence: CASSEQRDTFFRTDTQYF.

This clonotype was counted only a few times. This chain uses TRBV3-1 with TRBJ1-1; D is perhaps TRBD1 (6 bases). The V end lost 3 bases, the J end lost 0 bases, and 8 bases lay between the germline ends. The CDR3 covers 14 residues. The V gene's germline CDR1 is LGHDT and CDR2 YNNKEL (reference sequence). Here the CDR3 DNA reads TGTGCCAGCAGCCACGGACAGATGAACACTGAAGCTTTCTTT. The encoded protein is CASSHGQMNTEAFF.

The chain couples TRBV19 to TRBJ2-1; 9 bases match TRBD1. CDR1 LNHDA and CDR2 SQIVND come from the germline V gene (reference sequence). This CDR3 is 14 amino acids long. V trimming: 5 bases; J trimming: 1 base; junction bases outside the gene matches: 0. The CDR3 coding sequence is TGTGCCAGTAGTGGACAGGGGTCCTACAATGAGCAGTTCTTC. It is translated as CASSGQGSYNEQFF.

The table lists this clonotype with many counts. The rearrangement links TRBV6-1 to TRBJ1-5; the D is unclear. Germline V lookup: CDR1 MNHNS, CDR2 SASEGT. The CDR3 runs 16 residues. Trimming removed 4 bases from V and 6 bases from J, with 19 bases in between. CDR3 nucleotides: TGTGCCAGCAGTGCTCCGGCCTACAAAGGGAGTCAGCCCCAGCATTTT. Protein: CASSAPAYKGSQPQHF.

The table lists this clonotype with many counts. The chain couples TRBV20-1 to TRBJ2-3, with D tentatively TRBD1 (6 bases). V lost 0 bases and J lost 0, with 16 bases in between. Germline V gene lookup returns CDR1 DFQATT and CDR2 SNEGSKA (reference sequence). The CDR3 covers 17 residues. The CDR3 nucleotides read TGCAGTGCTAGAGAGCCTACAGGGCTTCCTAGCACAGATACGCAGTATTTT. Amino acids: CSAREPTGLPSTDTQYF.

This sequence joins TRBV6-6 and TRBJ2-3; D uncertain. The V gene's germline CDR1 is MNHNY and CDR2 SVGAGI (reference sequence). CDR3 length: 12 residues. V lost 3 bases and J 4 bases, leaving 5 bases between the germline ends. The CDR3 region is CASSYRPDTQYF. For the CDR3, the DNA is TGTGCCAGCAGTTATCGCCCAGATACGCAGTATTTT.

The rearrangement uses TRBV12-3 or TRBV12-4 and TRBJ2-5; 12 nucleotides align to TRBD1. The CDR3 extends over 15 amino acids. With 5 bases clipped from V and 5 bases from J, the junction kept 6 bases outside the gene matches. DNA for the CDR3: TGTGCCAGCAGTGCCGGGACAGGGGGCGAGGAGACCCAGTACTTC. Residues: CASSAGTGGEETQYF.

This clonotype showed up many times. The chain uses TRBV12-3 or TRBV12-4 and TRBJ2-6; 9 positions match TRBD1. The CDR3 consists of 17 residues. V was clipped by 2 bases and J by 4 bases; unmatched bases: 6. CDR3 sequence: CASSLTDRGTGANVLTF. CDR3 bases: TGTGCCAGCAGTTTAACGGACAGGGGTACCGGGGCCAACGTCCTGACTTTC.